The clone carrying this TCR beta chain was counted once. Its antigen is undetermined. The genes are named according to mouse. Read data end 1 residue before the CDR3 end; the end is taken from the germline J gene. Survey-depth TCRbeta CDR3 sequencing reported V/J genes and productive frequencies. Data came from immunoSEQ multiplex PCR; TCRdb stores just in-frame clones and leaves some out. The table lists 45,000 to 50,000 clones, over 65% of them singletons, with approximately 0.7% in the top ten. The CDR3 totals 15 residues. CDR1 SGHSA and CDR2 FRNQAP come from the germline V gene. The germline V and J ends were trimmed by 4 bases and 2 bases, with 12 bases remaining between them. The data originate from a study of tissue T cells after allogeneic stem cell transplantation. Findings and caveats of the study: The patient cohort was small and clinically heterogeneous, with limited sampling depth. Only a limited share of tissue TCRs appeared in blood or spleen.

The sequencing sample was made of sorted cells pooled from one or two spleens. The genes are TRBV16 and TRBJ2-1; D gene ambiguous. The receptor was derived from a pool of C57BL/6 mice in good health. CDR3: CASSSLGRDYAEQFF. The CDR3 DNA, read in part, is TGTGCAAGCAGCTCACTAGGGAGGGACTATGCTGAGCAGTTC.